This is a list of T cell receptor beta chains from one sample in a study of blood T cells in healthy people across ages. Each CDR3 protein is one row after TCRdb ran MiXCR on the 5' RACE reads. Among roughly 1.5 million distinct CDR3 sequences listed, approximately 43% were seen once. Sample: blood. These TCRs come from a woman between 18 and 29 years old in good health. The CDR3 runs from the conserved cysteine through the conserved F or W. The order of the fields is J gene, clone size, D gene, CDR3 length, V gene, CDR3 protein, CDR3 DNA. The D gene is left open where the match is weak. Clone size, where shown, is once, few, many, or a class for clones that have expanded.

TRBJ2-4,NA,NA,12,TRBV11-2,CPSSLGVGEQYF,TGTCCCAGCAGCTTAGGGGTTGGTGAGCAGTACTTC
TRBJ2-1,NA,TRBD2,14,TRBV20-1,CSARDLAGGLEQFF,TGCAGTGCTAGAGATCTAGCGGGGGGGCTTGAGCAGTTCTTC
TRBJ2-1,NA,TRBD2,15,TRBV12-3/TRBV12-4,CASSPSGRGYNEQFF,TGTGCCAGCAGTCCTAGCGGGAGGGGTTACAATGAGCAGTTCTTC
TRBJ1-1,NA,NA,15,TRBV5-1,CASSLEGLSYTEAFF,TGCGCCAGCAGCTTGGAAGGGTTGAGTTACACTGAAGCTTTCTTT
TRBJ2-3,few,NA,13,TRBV4-1,CASSQGGGLTKYF,TGCGCCAGCAGCCAAGGTGGGGGGCTCACGAAGTATTTT
TRBJ1-6,many,TRBD1,14,TRBV9,CASSPGTGSSPLHF,TGTGCCAGCAGCCCCGGGACAGGGAGTTCACCCCTCCACTTT
TRBJ2-1,NA,NA,15,TRBV18,CASSTSPDSYNEQFF,TGTGCCAGCTCAACGAGCCCCGACTCCTACAATGAGCAGTTCTTC
TRBJ2-5,few,NA,11,TRBV4-1,CASSQDWTQYF,TGCGCCAGCAGCCAAGATTGGACCCAGTACTTC
TRBJ2-5,NA,NA,14,TRBV9,CASSTRSMVETQYF,TGTGCCAGCAGCACGAGATCAATGGTGGAGACCCAGTACTTC
TRBJ2-3,few,NA,13,TRBV29-1,CSVPLSGADTQYF,TGCAGCGTACCCCTGTCGGGTGCAGATACGCAGTATTTT
TRBJ2-7,few,TRBD2,14,TRBV27,CASWASGKSYEQYF,TGTGCCAGCTGGGCTAGCGGAAAATCCTACGAGCAGTACTTC
TRBJ1-2,NA,NA,13,TRBV4-1,CASSQTVNYGYTF,TGCGCCAGCAGCCAGACCGTTAACTATGGCTACACCTTC
TRBJ2-2,NA,NA,13,TRBV7-2,CASSPNAGRELFF,TGTGCCAGCAGCCCTAATGCCGGGCGGGAGCTGTTTTTT
TRBJ1-2,NA,NA,14,TRBV7-9,CACSPGSTNYGYTF,TGTGCCTGCAGCCCCGGGTCGACTAACTATGGCTACACCTTC
TRBJ1-5,few,NA,13,TRBV20-1,CSARNSHYQPQHF,TGCAGTGCTAGGAACAGCCACTATCAGCCCCAGCATTTT
TRBJ1-1,NA,NA,14,TRBV10-3,CAIRGPGTHTEAFF,TGTGCCATCAGGGGGCCAGGGACGCACACTGAAGCTTTCTTT
TRBJ2-1,NA,NA,15,TRBV20-1,CSARPLEDIIYEQFF,TGCAGTGCCCGGCCCCTAGAGGATATTATCTATGAGCAGTTCTTC
TRBJ2-7,NA,NA,14,TRBV9,CASSPGRTFYEQYF,TGTGCCAGCAGCCCCGGCCGGACATTCTACGAGCAGTACTTC
TRBJ2-7,few,TRBD2,12,TRBV2,CASKGTTYEQYF,TGTGCCAGCAAGGGGACTACTTACGAGCAGTACTTC
TRBJ2-5,NA,NA,14,TRBV5-1,CASRGAALQETQYF,TGCGCCAGCAGGGGGGCAGCCCTCCAAGAGACCCAGTACTTC
TRBJ2-3,few,TRBD2,18,TRBV7-9,CASSLSSGTFFSTDTQYF,TGTGCCAGCAGCTTGTCTAGCGGGACATTTTTCAGCACAGATACGCAGTATTTT
TRBJ2-7,once,NA,13,TRBV5-1,CASGHDDELEQYF,TGCGCCAGCGGACACGATGATGAATTGGAGCAGTACTTC
TRBJ2-1,few,NA,15,TRBV12-3/TRBV12-4,CASSRPTTSYNEQFF,TGTGCCAGCAGTCGTCCGACTACCTCCTACAATGAGCAGTTCTTC
TRBJ1-5,few,TRBD1,15,TRBV7-2,CASSARTGGNQPQHF,TGCGCCAGCAGCGCGAGGACAGGGGGCAATCAGCCCCAGCATTTT
TRBJ2-1,NA,TRBD2,16,TRBV20-1,CSASRTSGGANNEQFF,TGCAGTGCTTCCCGGACTAGCGGGGGGGCCAACAATGAGCAGTTCTTC
TRBJ2-2,NA,NA,16,TRBV11-2,CASSGDRDQHTGELFF,TGTGCCAGCAGCGGAGACCGGGACCAACACACCGGGGAGCTGTTTTTT
TRBJ2-7,NA,TRBD1,14,TRBV12-3/TRBV12-4,CASSRDRSKYEQYF,TGTGCCAGCAGTCGGGACAGAAGTAAGTACGAGCAGTACTTC
TRBJ2-1,few,TRBD1,15,TRBV11-2,CASSWRQGADNEQFF,TGTGCCAGCAGCTGGCGACAGGGGGCCGACAATGAGCAGTTCTTC
TRBJ1-3,NA,NA,15,TRBV7-2,CASKRGVAEGNTIYF,TGTGCCAGCAAAAGGGGAGTCGCCGAAGGAAACACCATATATTTT
TRBJ2-3,few,NA,14,TRBV6-5,CASSYSIPTDTQYF,TGTGCCAGCAGTTACTCGATACCCACAGATACGCAGTATTTT
TRBJ1-2,few,NA,15,TRBV4-3,CASSQRRWANYGYTF,TGCGCCAGCAGCCAAAGACGTTGGGCTAACTATGGCTACACCTTC
TRBJ2-7,once,NA,17,TRBV4-2,CASSQDLTGGIKNEQYF,TGTGCCAGCAGCCAAGATCTTACAGGCGGGATTAAGAATGAGCAGTACTTC
TRBJ2-7,NA,NA,15,TRBV5-1,CASSSTTSAVDEQYF,TGCGCCAGCAGCTCCACTACCTCGGCAGTAGACGAGCAGTACTTC
TRBJ1-1,NA,TRBD1,14,TRBV7-2,CASSVTGADTEAFF,TGTGCCAGCAGCGTGACAGGGGCCGACACTGAAGCTTTCTTT
TRBJ2-4,NA,NA,17,TRBV20-1,CSAREHGQKILGDIQYF,TGCAGTGCTAGAGAACACGGACAGAAGATCCTTGGGGACATTCAGTACTTC
TRBJ2-3,few,NA,16,TRBV4-1,CASRDPSGRGADTQYF,TGCGCCAGTAGGGACCCGTCGGGTAGAGGTGCAGATACGCAGTATTTT
TRBJ1-4,NA,NA,15,TRBV15,CATSGGVATNEKLFF,TGTGCCACCAGCGGGGGAGTCGCAACTAATGAAAAACTGTTTTTT
TRBJ2-7,once,NA,13,TRBV9,CASSGGGGSEQYF,TGTGCCAGCAGCGGGGGTGGGGGTTCCGAGCAGTACTTC
TRBJ2-1,NA,TRBD1,16,TRBV27,CASSSPSGTAYNEQFF,TGTGCCAGCAGTTCTCCATCCGGGACAGCGTACAATGAGCAGTTCTTC
TRBJ1-2,many,TRBD1,17,TRBV4-3,CASSQDLEGARFNGYTF,TGCGCCAGCAGCCAAGATCTGGAGGGGGCGCGTTTCAATGGCTACACCTTC
TRBJ2-5,NA,NA,13,TRBV15,CATSRSRQETQYF,TGTGCCACCAGCAGATCGAGGCAAGAGACCCAGTACTTC
TRBJ2-5,NA,NA,14,TRBV7-7,CASSHGRGPNEQYF,TGTGCTAGCTCCCACGGGAGGGGGCCCAATGAGCAGTACTTC
TRBJ1-4,few,NA,13,TRBV29-1,CSGRVPTNEKLFF,TGCAGCGGACGCGTTCCAACTAATGAAAAACTGTTTTTT
TRBJ2-7,NA,NA,13,TRBV29-1,CSVVKDTSYEQYF,TGCAGCGTTGTCAAGGACACCTCTTACGAGCAGTACTTC
TRBJ1-2,NA,NA,16,TRBV12-3/TRBV12-4,CASSLRSWGQGYGYTF,TGTGCCAGCAGTTTGAGGTCCTGGGGCCAGGGCTATGGCTACACCTTC
TRBJ2-1,few,TRBD1,14,TRBV20-1,CSASTGGVGIEQFF,TGCAGTGCTAGCACAGGGGGAGTTGGGATAGAGCAGTTCTTC
TRBJ2-1,few,TRBD1,15,TRBV24-1,CATSDTGQGAIEQFF,TGTGCCACCAGTGACACGGGACAGGGGGCGATTGAGCAGTTCTTC
TRBJ2-3,NA,NA,17,TRBV6-6,CASSSGTRIWGTDTQYF,TGTGCCAGCAGCTCCGGGACTCGGATTTGGGGCACAGATACGCAGTATTTT
TRBJ2-7,many,TRBD2,15,TRBV7-2,CASRSLATRSYEQYF,TGTGCCAGCAGATCACTAGCGACTAGATCCTACGAGCAGTACTTC